The 6 T cell receptor beta chains below come from one sample, sequenced in a study of T cell responses to AZD1222 COVID-19 vaccine. The repertoire was sequenced with immunoSEQ multiplex PCR; TCRdb's copy has only in-frame clones and lacks some. The profile covers roughly 79,000 clones, with around four fifths appearing a single time and approximately 21% taken by the ten largest. The sequenced sample was peripheral blood, obtained on day 0 of AZD1222 vaccination. These TCRs come from an adult in good health.

There are a few counts of this clone. This rearrangement joins TRBV5-1 to TRBJ2-3, with D possibly matching TRBD2 (5 bases). The CDR3 loop spans 13 amino acids. V shed 2 bases and J shed 3 bases, with 7 bases lying between them. The germline V gene encodes CDR1 SGHRS and CDR2 YFSETQ. Written as DNA, the CDR3 is TGCGCCAGCAGCTTATCGGGGACAGATACGCAGTATTTT. Protein product: CASSLSGTDTQYF.

The J gene is TRBJ1-2, the V gene TRBV5-1; TRBD1 matches at 7 bases. This CDR3 spans 15 amino acids. With 0 bases clipped from V and 0 bases from J, the junction kept 2 bases outside the gene matches. The germline V gene encodes CDR1 SGHRS and CDR2 YFSETQ. CDR3 protein: CASSLEGQPNYGYTF. The CDR3 DNA follows: TGCGCCAGCAGCTTGGAGGGACAGCCTAACTATGGCTACACCTTC.

V and J are TRBV10-3 and TRBJ2-1, with TRBD2 matching 8 bases. The CDR3 consists of 15 residues. The V and J ends lost 2 bases and 5 bases, in that order; junction bases with no gene match: 5. Germline CDR1 reads ENHRY; CDR2 reads SYGVKD. The CDR3 loop is CAISELTSGNNEQFF. In DNA, the CDR3 is TGTGCCATCAGTGAGCTAACTAGCGGAAACAATGAGCAGTTCTTC.

This chain connects TRBV3-1 (or the pseudogene TRBV3-2) to TRBJ2-2; 7 nucleotides align to TRBD2. CDR1 and CDR2 (germline): LGHDT, YNNKEL (reference sequence). Trimming at V came to 4 bases and at J to 3 bases, leaving 8 bases not matched to a gene. The CDR3 sequence is 16 residues long. The CDR3 coding sequence is TGTGCCAGCAGCCTGCGTCTGGGGGGGGACACCGGGGAGCTGTTTTTT. It specifies CASSLRLGGDTGELFF.

The CDR3 DNA reads as TGTGCCAGCAGCTTAGATTCCAGAGGCGAAAAACTGTTTTTT. Its protein is CASSLDSRGEKLFF. The V call is TRBV7-9, the J call TRBJ1-4; no definite D call. Germline V gene sequence: CDR1 SEHNR, CDR2 FQNEAQ (reference sequence). CDR3 size: 14 residues. The V end lost 1 base, the J end lost 8 bases, and 11 bases lay between the germline ends.

This chain links TRBV9 with TRBJ2-7; 7 nucleotides agree with TRBD2. CDR3 length: 17 residues. J was trimmed by 4 bases and V by 4 bases; bases with no gene match: 17. CDR1 is SGDLS and CDR2 is YYNGEE in the germline V gene. DNA of the CDR3: TGTGCCAGCAGCCCAAGAGAGTTTGAGCGGGATGGTTACGAGCAGTACTTC. Translated: CASSPREFERDGYEQYF.